This T cell receptor beta chain was obtained from a study of early T cells in non-severe SARS-CoV-2 infection. Whole-study context: The study sequenced bulk RNA from unsorted whole blood, with chains unpaired.

General study findings and limits: The VDJdb matching leaned toward anti-spike CD8 responses and overlooked private and CD4 specificities.

cDNA molecules, individually, were tagged with unique molecular identifiers. TCRdb re-derived calls from the 5' RACE reads in MiXCR, one entry per CDR3 protein. Altogether 45,000 to 70,000 distinct CDR3 sequences are present, about 8% being singletons, with the ten largest covering over 9.5%. This clonotype was detected ten times or more. The target antigen is unknown. This clonotype was obtained from an adult who was a healthcare worker with PCR-confirmed SARS-CoV-2 infection or an uninfected control (not recorded which). The input for sequencing was whole blood, taken at baseline.

The chain's CDR3 is CASSLAGVASYEQYF. DNA for the CDR3: TGTGCCAGCAGTCTAGCGGGGGTGGCCTCCTACGAGCAGTACTTC. The chain couples TRBV27 to TRBJ2-7; 10 bases match TRBD2. The germline CDR1 and CDR2 sequences are MNHEY and SMNVEV (reference sequence). The CDR3 is 15 amino acids. V shed 5 bases, J shed 0 bases, and the junction held 4 bases outside the gene matches.